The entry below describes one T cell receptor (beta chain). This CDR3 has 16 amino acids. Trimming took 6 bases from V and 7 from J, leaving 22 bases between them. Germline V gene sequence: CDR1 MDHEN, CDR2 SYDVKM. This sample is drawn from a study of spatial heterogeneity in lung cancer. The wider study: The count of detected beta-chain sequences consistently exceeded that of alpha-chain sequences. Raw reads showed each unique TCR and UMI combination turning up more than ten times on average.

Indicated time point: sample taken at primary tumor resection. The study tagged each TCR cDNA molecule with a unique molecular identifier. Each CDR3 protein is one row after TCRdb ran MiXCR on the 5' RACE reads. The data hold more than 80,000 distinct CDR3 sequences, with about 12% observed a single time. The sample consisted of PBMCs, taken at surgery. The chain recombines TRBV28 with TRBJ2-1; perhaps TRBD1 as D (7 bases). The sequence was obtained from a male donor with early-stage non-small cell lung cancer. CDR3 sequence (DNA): TGTGCCAGCAGGGGCACACAGGAGGGGGCGCGGAATGAGCAGTTCTTC. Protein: CASRGTQEGARNEQFF. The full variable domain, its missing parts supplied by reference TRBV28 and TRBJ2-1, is DVKVTQSSRYLVKRTGEKVFLECVQDMDHENMFWYRQDPGLGLRLIYFSYDVKMKEKGDIPEGYSVSREKKERFSLILESASTNQTSMYLCASRGTQEGARNEQFFGPGTRLTVL.